The text below deals with one T cell receptor (beta chain). The antigen remains undetermined. Between the trimmed V and J ends, which lost 2 bases and 10 bases, there was a span of 9 bases. The CDR3 runs to 12 residues. The germline V gene has CDR1 MDHEN and CDR2 SYDVKM. The data were taken from a study of shared clonotypes between healthy human individuals. Study-level results: Larger estimated richness was generally seen in naive subsets than in memory subsets.

Roughly 200 ng DNA, tens of thousands of T cell genomes, went into each sorted-subset replicate PCR. Here immunoSEQ multiplex PCR was the method, and the copy in TCRdb shows in-frame clones only, minus some. The table shows around 650,000 clones, with approximately 96% occurring only once. Naive CD8 cells comprised CD45RO-negative, CCR7-positively selected cells, excluding terminally differentiated effector memory CD45RA+ cells. The sample was naive CD8+ T cells sorted from blood. This rearrangement joins TRBV28 to TRBJ2-1, with unresolved D. This TCR was recovered from a woman younger than 45 in good health. The CDR3 sequence: CASSLRTDEQFF. In DNA, the CDR3 is TGTGCCAGCAGTTTAAGAACGGACGAGCAGTTCTTC.